This is a list of T cell receptor beta chains from one sample in a study of beta chain features in type 1 diabetes. Profiling relied on immunoSEQ multiplex PCR, and the TCRdb table lists in-frame clones only, not all of them. In the table there are hundreds of thousands of clones, more than 12% of which are singletons. The sequenced material came from naive CD4+ T cells from blood. The receptor set was obtained from a man between 18 and 35 years old with type 1 diabetes. Each CDR3 is given without its conserved first and last residue. Fields, in order: V gene, CDR3 protein.

v_gene: TRBV30
CDR3aa: AWSVSWGYTEAF

v_gene: TRBV12-5
CDR3aa: ASGSLVGTHNEQF

v_gene: TRBV4-2
CDR3aa: ASSQGRQGYYEQY

v_gene: TRBV30
CDR3aa: AWSVLRSSGEVYEQF

v_gene: TRBV6-6
CDR3aa: ASSYYAGIHEQF

v_gene: TRBV25-1
CDR3aa: ASSDDPAHYGYT

v_gene: TRBV10-1
CDR3aa: ASSGSGNYEQY

v_gene: TRBV28
CDR3aa: ASGGGPADSPLH

v_gene: TRBV28
CDR3aa: AVKGTLLGAEAF

v_gene: TRBV15
CDR3aa: ATRPGLQSPYEQY

v_gene: TRBV7-9
CDR3aa: ASSLTVDTEAF

v_gene: TRBV29-1
CDR3aa: SVRNEQF

v_gene: TRBV28
CDR3aa: ASSLTRRSFYEQY

v_gene: TRBV5-4
CDR3aa: ASSLDRQGGQY

v_gene: TRBV18
CDR3aa: ASSQFGTGIYEQY